A single sample is the source of the 7 T cell receptor beta chains below, sequenced in a study of T-cell reconstitution after alpha-beta-depleted transplantation in children. Preparation of the TCRbeta library used unique molecular identifiers. From the PCR reads, TCRdb called clonotypes with MiXCR, one entry per CDR3 protein. Altogether around 700,000 distinct CDR3 sequences are present, around 13% being singletons, with the ten largest covering about 0.79%. The sequenced sample was PBMCs, obtained before TCRalphabeta/CD19-depleted stem cell transplant. The receptor set was obtained from a girl between 2 and 10 years old with congenital amegakaryocytic thrombocytopenia, due to receive a stem cell transplant.

The V gene is TRBV7-8, the J gene TRBJ1-6; possible D gene TRBD1, 5 bases. The CDR3 extends over 15 amino acids. Germline-derived CDR1 and CDR2 are SGHVS and FQNEAQ. V gave up 0 bases and J gave up 10 bases, with 13 bases separating them. The CDR3 region is CASSLAEGLSSPLHF. CDR3 DNA: TGTGCCAGCAGCTTAGCGGAGGGGCTTAGCTCACCCCTCCACTTT.

This clonotype has at least ten counts. This chain links TRBV7-9 with TRBJ2-3; 7 nucleotides align to TRBD2. Unmatched junction bases numbered 9, after V lost 7 bases and J lost 2 bases. The CDR3 runs to 15 residues. CDR1 is SEHNR, CDR2 FQNEAQ, per germline (reference sequence). In DNA, the CDR3 is TGTGCCAGCACCTTCACGGGGGGACCCACAGATACGCAGTATTTT. Its protein product is CASTFTGGPTDTQYF.

For this clonotype: It may be a read error: a sequence one base away is much more abundant. The V call is TRBV6-5, the J call TRBJ2-1, with 9 bases identical to TRBD2. The CDR3 extends over 14 amino acids. Looked up from germline, CDR1 is MNHEY and CDR2 is SVGAGI. The CDR3: CASSYIAGVNEPFF. CDR3 in DNA: TGTGCCAGCAGTTACATAGCGGGAGTCAATGAGCCGTTCTTC.

This clonotype was seen a handful of times. The gene calls are TRBV7-2 and TRBJ2-1; TRBD2 is a possible D gene (5 bases). Germline CDR1 reads SGHTA; CDR2 reads FQGNSA. V was shortened by 4 bases and J by 3 bases, with 13 bases between the two germline ends. There are 15 residues in the CDR3. CDR3 sequence (DNA): TGTGCCAGCAGCTCGGGGAATCCCGGCTACAATGAGCAGTTCTTC. Residues: CASSSGNPGYNEQFF.

This clonotype has more than one count but fewer than ten. The chain links TRBV27 to TRBJ1-1, with D maybe TRBD1 (5 bases). V lost 6 bases, J lost 7 bases, and 15 bases lay in between. Germline V gives CDR1 MNHEY, CDR2 SMNVEV (reference sequence). This CDR3 has 13 amino acids. In DNA, the CDR3 is TGTGCCAGCAGCCCTCGGCAGGGAGGTGAAGCTTTCTTT. Encoded protein: CASSPRQGGEAFF.

The chain combines TRBV5-6 with TRBJ2-6; D ambiguous. CDR3 length: 18 amino acids. The germline CDR1 and CDR2 sequences are SGHDT and YYEEEE. The germline V and J ends were trimmed by 1 base and 0 bases, with 14 bases remaining between them. The CDR3 reads CASSLIVSGTSGANVLTF. The CDR3 DNA follows: TGTGCCAGCAGCTTGATTGTTTCCGGAACCTCTGGGGCCAACGTCCTGACTTTC.

The chain couples TRBV15 to TRBJ2-1, with D perhaps matching TRBD2 (6 bases). CDR1 is LNHNV and CDR2 is YYDKDF in the germline V gene (reference sequence). This CDR3 is built from 14 residues. The CDR3 sequence: CAAGWEVSYNEQFF. Written as DNA, the CDR3 is TGTGCTGCGGGGTGGGAGGTATCCTACAATGAGCAGTTCTTC.